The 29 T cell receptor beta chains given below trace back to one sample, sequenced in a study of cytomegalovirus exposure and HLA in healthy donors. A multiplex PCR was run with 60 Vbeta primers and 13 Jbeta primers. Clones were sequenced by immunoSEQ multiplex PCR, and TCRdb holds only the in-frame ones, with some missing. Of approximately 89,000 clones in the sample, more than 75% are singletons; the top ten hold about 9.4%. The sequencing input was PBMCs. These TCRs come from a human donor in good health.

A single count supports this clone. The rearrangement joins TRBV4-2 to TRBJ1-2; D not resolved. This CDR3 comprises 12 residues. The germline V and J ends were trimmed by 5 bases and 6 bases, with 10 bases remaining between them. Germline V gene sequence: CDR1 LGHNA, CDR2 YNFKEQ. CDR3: CASSSRRDGYTF. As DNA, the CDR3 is TGTGCCAGCAGCTCCCGACGGGATGGCTACACCTTC.

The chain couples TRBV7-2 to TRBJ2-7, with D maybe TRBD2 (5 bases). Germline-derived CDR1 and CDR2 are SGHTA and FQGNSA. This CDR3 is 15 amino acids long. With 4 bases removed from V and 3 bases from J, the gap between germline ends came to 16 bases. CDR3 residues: CASSSRRVGIYEQYF. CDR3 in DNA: TGTGCCAGCAGCTCCCGGCGGGTCGGAATCTACGAGCAGTACTTC.

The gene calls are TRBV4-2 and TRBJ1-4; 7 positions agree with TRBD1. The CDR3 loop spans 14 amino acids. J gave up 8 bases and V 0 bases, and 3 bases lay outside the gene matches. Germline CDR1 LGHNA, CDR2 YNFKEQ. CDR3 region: CASSQEGGAEKLFF. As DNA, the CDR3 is TGTGCCAGCAGCCAAGAAGGGGGCGCAGAAAAACTGTTTTTT.

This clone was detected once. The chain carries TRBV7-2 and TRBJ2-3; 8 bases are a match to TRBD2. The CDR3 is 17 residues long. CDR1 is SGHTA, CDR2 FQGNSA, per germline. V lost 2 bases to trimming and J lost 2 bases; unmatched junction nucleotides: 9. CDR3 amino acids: CASSLKGYGRATDTQYF. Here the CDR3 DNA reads TGTGCCAGCAGCTTAAAGGGTTACGGGAGGGCCACAGATACGCAGTATTTT.

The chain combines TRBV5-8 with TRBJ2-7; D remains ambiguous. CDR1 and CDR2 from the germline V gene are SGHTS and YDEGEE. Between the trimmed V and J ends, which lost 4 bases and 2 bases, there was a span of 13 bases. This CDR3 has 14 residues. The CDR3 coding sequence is TGTGCCAGCAGCCCCTGGCTTCGGGCCTACGAGCAGTACTTC. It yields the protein CASSPWLRAYEQYF.

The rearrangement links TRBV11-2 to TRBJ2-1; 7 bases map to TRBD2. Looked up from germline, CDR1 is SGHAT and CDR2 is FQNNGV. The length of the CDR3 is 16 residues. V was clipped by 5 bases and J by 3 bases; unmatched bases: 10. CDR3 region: CASSASGLADYNEQFF. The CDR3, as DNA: TGTGCCAGCAGCGCATCGGGGCTAGCGGACTACAATGAGCAGTTCTTC.

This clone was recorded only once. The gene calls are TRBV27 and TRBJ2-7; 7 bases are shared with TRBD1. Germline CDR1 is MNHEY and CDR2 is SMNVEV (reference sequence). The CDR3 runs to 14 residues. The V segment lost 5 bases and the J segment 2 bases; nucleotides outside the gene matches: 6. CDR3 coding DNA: TGTGCCAGCAGTCTGCTACAGGGGCCCTACGAGCAGTACTTC. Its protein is CASSLLQGPYEQYF.

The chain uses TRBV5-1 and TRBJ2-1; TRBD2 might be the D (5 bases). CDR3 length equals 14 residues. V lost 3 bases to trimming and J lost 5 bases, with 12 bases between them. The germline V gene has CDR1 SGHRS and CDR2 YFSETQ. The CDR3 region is CASSSSGRHNEQFF. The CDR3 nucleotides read TGCGCCAGCAGCTCCAGCGGCCGGCACAATGAGCAGTTCTTC.

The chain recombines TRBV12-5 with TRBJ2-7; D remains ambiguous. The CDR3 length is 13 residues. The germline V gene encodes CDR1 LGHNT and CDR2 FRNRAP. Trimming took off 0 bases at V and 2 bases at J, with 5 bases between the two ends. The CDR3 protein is CASGLVGPYEQYF. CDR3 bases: TGTGCTAGTGGTTTGGTGGGCCCCTACGAGCAGTACTTC.

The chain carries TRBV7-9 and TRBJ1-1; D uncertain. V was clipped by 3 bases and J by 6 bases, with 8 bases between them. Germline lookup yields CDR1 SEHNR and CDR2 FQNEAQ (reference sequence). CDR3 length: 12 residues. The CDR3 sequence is CASSFGRSEAFF. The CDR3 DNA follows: TGTGCCAGCAGCTTTGGGAGGTCTGAAGCTTTCTTT.

The CDR3 DNA is TGCGCCAGCAGCCAAGTAGGGAGAAAGCCCTACGAGCAGTACTTC. This translates into CASSQVGRKPYEQYF. V and J are TRBV4-1 and TRBJ2-7; possible D gene TRBD2, 5 bases. V was pared by 1 base and J by 2 bases, with 12 bases between. The CDR3 loop spans 15 amino acids. CDR1 is MGHRA, CDR2 YSYEKL, per germline.

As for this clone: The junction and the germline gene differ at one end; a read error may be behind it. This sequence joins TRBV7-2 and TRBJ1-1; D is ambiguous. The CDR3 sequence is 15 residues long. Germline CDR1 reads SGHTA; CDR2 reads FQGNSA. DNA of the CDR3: TGTGCCAGCAGCACCCGACCCACCGGGAACCCTGAAGCTTTCTTT. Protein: CASSTRPTGNPEAFF.

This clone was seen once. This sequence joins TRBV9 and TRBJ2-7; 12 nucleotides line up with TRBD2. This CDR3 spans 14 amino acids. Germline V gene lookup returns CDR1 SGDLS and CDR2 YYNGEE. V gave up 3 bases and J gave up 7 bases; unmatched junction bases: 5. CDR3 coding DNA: TGTGCCAGCAGCGCTAGCGGGAGGGCCGGGGAGCAGTACTTC. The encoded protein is CASSASGRAGEQYF. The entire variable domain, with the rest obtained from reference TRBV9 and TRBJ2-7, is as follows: DSGVTQTPKHLITATGQRVTLRCSPRSGDLSVYWYQQSLDQGLQFLIQYYNGEERAKGNILERFSAQQFPDLHSELNLSSLELGDSALYFCASSASGRAGEQYFGPGTRLTVT.

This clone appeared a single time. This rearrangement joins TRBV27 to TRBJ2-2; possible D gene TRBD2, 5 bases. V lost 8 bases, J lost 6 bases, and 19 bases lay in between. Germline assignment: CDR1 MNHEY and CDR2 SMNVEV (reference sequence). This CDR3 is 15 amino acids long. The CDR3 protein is CASAPQTRVAGELFF. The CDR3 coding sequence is TGTGCCAGCGCACCCCAAACTAGGGTCGCCGGGGAGCTGTTTTTT.

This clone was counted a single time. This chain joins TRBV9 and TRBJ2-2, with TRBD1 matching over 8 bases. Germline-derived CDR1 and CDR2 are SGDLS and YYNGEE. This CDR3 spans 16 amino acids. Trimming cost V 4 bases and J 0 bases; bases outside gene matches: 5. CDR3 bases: TGTGCCAGCAGCCCCACGACAGGGGCGAACACCGGGGAGCTGTTTTTT. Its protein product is CASSPTTGANTGELFF.

As DNA, the CDR3 is TGCGCCAGCAGCTTGGCCGGGGGGTGGCAAGAGACCCAGTACTTC. It encodes CASSLAGGWQETQYF. This chain links TRBV5-1 with TRBJ2-5; 7 positions agree with TRBD2. With 0 bases clipped from V and 2 bases from J, the junction kept 4 bases outside the gene matches. Per germline, CDR1 SGHRS and CDR2 YFSETQ. CDR3 length equals 15 residues.

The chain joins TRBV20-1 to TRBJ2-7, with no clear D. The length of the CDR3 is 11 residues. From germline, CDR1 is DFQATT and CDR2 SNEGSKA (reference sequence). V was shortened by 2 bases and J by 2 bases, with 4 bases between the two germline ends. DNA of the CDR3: TGCAGTGCTAGACTTACCTACGAGCAGTACTTC. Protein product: CSARLTYEQYF.

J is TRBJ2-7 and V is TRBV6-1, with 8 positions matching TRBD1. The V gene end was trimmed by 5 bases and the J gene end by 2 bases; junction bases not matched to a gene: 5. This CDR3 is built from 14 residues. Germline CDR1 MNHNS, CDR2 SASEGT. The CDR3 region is CASSSPGQAYEQYF. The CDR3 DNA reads TGTGCCAGCAGTTCCCCGGGACAGGCCTACGAGCAGTACTTC.

The DNA of the CDR3 is TGTGCCTGGAGTGGGGGCACTCAAGAGACCCAGTACTTC. Protein: CAWSGGTQETQYF. The chain is built from TRBV30 and TRBJ2-5, with D possibly TRBD1 on 5 matching bases. Per the germline V gene, CDR1 is GTSNPN and CDR2 is SVGIG (reference sequence). The CDR3 covers 13 residues. Trimming shortened V by 1 base and J by 2 bases, and 8 bases separated the two germline ends.

The CDR3 DNA sequence: TGTGCCAGCAGTTACGGGGGAGGTCAGCCCCAGCATTTT. This gives the protein CASSYGGGQPQHF. The chain carries TRBV6-5 and TRBJ1-5; D possibly corresponds to TRBD1 (5 bases). The germline V gene encodes CDR1 MNHEY and CDR2 SVGAGI. There are 13 residues in the CDR3. V was shortened by 2 bases and J by 6 bases, with 8 bases between the two germline ends.

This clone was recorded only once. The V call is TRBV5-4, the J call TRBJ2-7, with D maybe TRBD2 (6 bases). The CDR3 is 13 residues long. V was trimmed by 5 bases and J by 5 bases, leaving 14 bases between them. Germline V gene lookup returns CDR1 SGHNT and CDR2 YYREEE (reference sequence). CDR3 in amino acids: CASSLTRSDEQYF. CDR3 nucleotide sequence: TGTGCCAGCAGTCTGACTAGATCTGACGAGCAGTACTTC.

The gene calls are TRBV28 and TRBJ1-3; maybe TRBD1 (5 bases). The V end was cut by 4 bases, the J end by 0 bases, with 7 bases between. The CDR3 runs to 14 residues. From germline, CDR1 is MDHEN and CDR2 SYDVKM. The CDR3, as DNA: TGTGCCAGCAGTTCTGGGGCCTCTGGAAACACCATATATTTT. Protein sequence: CASSSGASGNTIYF. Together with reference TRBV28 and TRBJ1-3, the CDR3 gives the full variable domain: DVKVTQSSRYLVKRTGEKVFLECVQDMDHENMFWYRQDPGLGLRLIYFSYDVKMKEKGDIPEGYSVSREKKERFSLILESASTNQTSMYLCASSSGASGNTIYFGEGSWLTVV.

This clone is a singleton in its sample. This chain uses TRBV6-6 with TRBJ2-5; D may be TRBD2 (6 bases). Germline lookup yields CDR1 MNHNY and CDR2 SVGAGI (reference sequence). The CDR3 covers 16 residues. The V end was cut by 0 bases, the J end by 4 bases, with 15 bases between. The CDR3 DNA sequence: TGTGCCAGCAGTTACTCCCGCGGGGCCTCCGGAGAGACCCAGTACTTC. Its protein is CASSYSRGASGETQYF.

DNA for the CDR3: TGTGCCAGCAGCTACTCGCGCGGTGAGGCTAAGACCCAGTACTTC. Its translation is CASSYSRGEAKTQYF. The chain has TRBV7-2 and TRBJ2-5, with D uncertain. V lost 4 bases, J lost 6 bases, and 18 bases lay in between. The CDR3 has 15 residues. In germline, CDR1 is SGHTA, CDR2 FQGNSA.

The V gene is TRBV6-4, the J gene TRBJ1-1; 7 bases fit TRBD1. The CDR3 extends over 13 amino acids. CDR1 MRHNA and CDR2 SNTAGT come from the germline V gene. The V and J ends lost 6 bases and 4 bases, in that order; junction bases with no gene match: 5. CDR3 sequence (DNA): TGTGCCAGCAGCGCGGGGACAGCCACTGAAGCTTTCTTT. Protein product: CASSAGTATEAFF.

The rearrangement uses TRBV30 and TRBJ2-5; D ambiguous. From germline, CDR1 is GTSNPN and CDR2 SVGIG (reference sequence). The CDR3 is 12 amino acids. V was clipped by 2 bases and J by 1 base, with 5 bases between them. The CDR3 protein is CAWSYSQETQYF. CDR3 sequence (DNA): TGTGCCTGGAGTTACAGCCAAGAGACCCAGTACTTC.

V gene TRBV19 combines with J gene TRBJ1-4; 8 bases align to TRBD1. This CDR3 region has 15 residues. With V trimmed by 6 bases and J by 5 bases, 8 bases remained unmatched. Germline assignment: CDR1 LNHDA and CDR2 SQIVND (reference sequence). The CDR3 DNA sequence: TGTGCCAGTAGACCGGACAGGGTTTGGAATGAAAAACTGTTTTTT. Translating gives CASRPDRVWNEKLFF.

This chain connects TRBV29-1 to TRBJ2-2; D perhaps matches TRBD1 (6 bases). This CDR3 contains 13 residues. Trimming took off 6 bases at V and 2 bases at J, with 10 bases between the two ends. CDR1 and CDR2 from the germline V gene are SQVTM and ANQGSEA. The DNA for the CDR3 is TGCAGCGTACAGGACAGCAACACCGGGGAGCTGTTTTTT. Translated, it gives CSVQDSNTGELFF.

The CDR3 nucleotides are TGTGCCACCAGCAGAGATTTTGGGCAGACGAACACTGAAGCTTTCTTT. Its translation: CATSRDFGQTNTEAFF. This chain uses TRBV15 with TRBJ1-1; D is ambiguous. Trimming took off 0 bases at V and 1 base at J, with 12 bases between the two ends. Germline V gene data show CDR1 as LNHNV and CDR2 as YYDKDF (reference sequence). The CDR3 is 16 amino acids.